The 29 T cell receptor beta chains presented below share a single source sample, sequenced in a study of blood T cell repertoires in COVID-19. Profiling relied on immunoSEQ multiplex PCR, and the TCRdb table lists in-frame clones only, not all of them. The sample yields 150,000 to 200,000 clones, around 88% seen once. The material sequenced was peripheral blood. The receptors here all came from a human donor in a cohort sampled during active COVID-19.

The V call is TRBV5-1, the J call TRBJ1-2; D might be TRBD1 (5 bases). The V and J ends lost 5 bases and 6 bases respectively, with 14 bases between them. Germline V gene sequence: CDR1 SGHRS, CDR2 YFSETQ. The CDR3 totals 13 residues. The CDR3 protein is CASRPAGRDGYTF. The CDR3 DNA is TGCGCCAGCAGGCCGGCGGGGCGTGATGGCTACACCTTC.

The J gene is TRBJ2-7, the V gene TRBV4-1; TRBD2 agrees at 7 bases. V lost 2 bases, J lost 2 bases, and 6 bases stayed unmatched. Germline CDR1 MGHRA, CDR2 YSYEKL. CDR3 length: 15 amino acids. CDR3 amino acids: CASSQIREATYEQYF. The CDR3 DNA follows: TGCGCCAGCAGCCAAATACGGGAGGCTACCTACGAGCAGTACTTC.

The chain has TRBV9 and TRBJ1-1, with TRBD1 matching 9 bases. This CDR3 has 16 amino acids. With V trimmed by 3 bases and J by 3 bases, 9 bases remained unmatched. Looked up from germline, CDR1 is SGDLS and CDR2 is YYNGEE. In DNA, the CDR3 is TGTGCCAGCAGCGCCTCCGGGACAGGGCTAGACACTGAAGCTTTCTTT. Encoded protein: CASSASGTGLDTEAFF.

This chain joins TRBV30 and TRBJ2-7; D might be TRBD1 (6 bases). The CDR3 totals 13 residues. The V end lost 7 bases, the J end lost 1 base, and 14 bases lay between the germline ends. Germline CDR1 and CDR2: GTSNPN and SVGIG (reference sequence). CDR3 nucleotides: TGTGCCTCGGACAGCTCGAGTTCCTACGAGCAGTACTTC. It specifies CASDSSSSYEQYF.

V gene TRBV4-1 combines with J gene TRBJ2-7; TRBD1 agrees at 7 bases. The germline CDR1 and CDR2 sequences are MGHRA and YSYEKL. Trimming took 1 base from V and 0 from J; bases not matched to a gene: 3. The CDR3 spans 15 residues. CDR3: CASSQGQGSSYEQYF. The DNA of the CDR3 is TGCGCCAGCAGCCAAGGACAGGGAAGCTCCTACGAGCAGTACTTC.

Concerning this clone itself: At one of its ends the junction is not consistent with the germline gene, which may arise from a read error. CDR3 region: CASSPPSGSRRTLAKNIQYF. The DNA for the CDR3 is TGTGCTAGCAGCCCGCCGAGCGGCAGCCGACGTACCTTAGCCAAAAACATTCAGTACTTC. The rearrangement links TRBV7-7 to TRBJ2-4, with D possibly matching TRBD2 (5 bases). The germline V gene has CDR1 SSHAT and CDR2 FNYEAQ (reference sequence). The CDR3 runs 20 residues.

This clone was detected once. In nucleotides, the CDR3 is TGTGCCAGTAGTATCTTCGGCGGGTCTGAGAGTCGGGATCGAACAGATACGCAGTATTTT. Translated: CASSIFGGSESRDRTDTQYF. J is TRBJ2-3 and V is TRBV19; a weak D match, TRBD2 (5 bases). CDR1 LNHDA and CDR2 SQIVND come from the germline V gene (reference sequence). CDR3 length: 20 residues. The V gene lost 3 bases and the J gene lost 3 bases, with 28 bases spanning the gap.

The chain has TRBV4-3 and TRBJ1-1; D is ambiguous. Germline CDR1 reads LGHNA; CDR2 reads YSLEER. The CDR3 covers 14 residues. V shed 1 base and J shed 0 bases, with 6 bases lying between them. CDR3 nucleotides: TGCGCCAGCAGCCAAGTGGGCGTGAACACTGAAGCTTTCTTT. It codes for CASSQVGVNTEAFF.

The genes are TRBV18 and TRBJ2-7, with D possibly matching TRBD2 (5 bases). There are 13 residues in the CDR3. CDR1 is KGHSH and CDR2 is LQKENI in the germline V gene. Trimming took off 4 bases at V and 3 bases at J, with 10 bases between the two ends. CDR3 in DNA: TGTGCCAGCTCACAGGGCGCGGGCTACGAGCAGTACTTC. Its translation is CASSQGAGYEQYF.

The CDR3 DNA reads TGTGCCAGCAGTGACTCCGCCACAGGGCCTAATGGCTACACCTTC. Amino acids: CASSDSATGPNGYTF. V is TRBV25-1 and J is TRBJ1-2, with a tentative D call TRBD1 (6 bases). The CDR3 runs to 15 residues. V dropped 3 bases and J dropped 6 bases, with 17 bases sitting between them. Germline assignment: CDR1 MGHDK and CDR2 SYGVNS.

The chain joins TRBV2 to TRBJ1-5; 9 bases line up with TRBD1. The CDR3 sequence is 16 residues long. Germline V gene lookup returns CDR1 SNHLY and CDR2 FYNNEI. Trimming at V came to 2 bases and at J to 2 bases, leaving 4 bases not matched to a gene. CDR3 protein: CASSEHRGQGNQPQHF. As DNA, the CDR3 is TGTGCCAGCAGTGAACACAGGGGGCAAGGCAATCAGCCCCAGCATTTT. Full variable domain (remainder filled in from reference TRBV2 and TRBJ1-5): EPEVTQTPSHQVTQMGQEVILRCVPISNHLYFYWYRQILGQKVEFLVSFYNNEISEKSEIFDDQFSVERPDGSNFTLKIRSTKLEDSAMYFCASSEHRGQGNQPQHFGDGTRLSIL.

Written as DNA, the CDR3 is TGTGCCAGCAGCTTACAGGGTTTGCGGAAAGACTACGAGCAGTACTTC. Its translation is CASSLQGLRKDYEQYF. This chain links TRBV7-2 with TRBJ2-7; weak D call: TRBD1 (5 bases). Germline assignment: CDR1 SGHTA and CDR2 FQGNSA. CDR3 length: 16 residues. Trimming removed 2 bases from V and 3 bases from J, with 17 bases in between.

In this sample, this clone turned up a few times. The chain carries TRBV28 and TRBJ1-1; 8 bases map to TRBD1. Germline CDR1 reads MDHEN; CDR2 reads SYDVKM. J was trimmed by 11 bases and V by 6 bases; bases with no gene match: 8. This CDR3 has 12 amino acids. The CDR3 bases are TGTGCCAGCAGATCGGACAGGGCTCGGGCTTTCTTT. It is translated as CASRSDRARAFF. The complete variable domain, with remaining parts taken from reference TRBV28 and TRBJ1-1, reads DVKVTQSSRYLVKRTGEKVFLECVQDMDHENMFWYRQDPGLGLRLIYFSYDVKMKEKGDIPEGYSVSREKKERFSLILESASTNQTSMYLCASRSDRARAFFGQGTRLTVV.

The rearrangement uses TRBV15 and TRBJ2-7, with TRBD2 matching over 7 bases. J lost 5 bases, V lost 3 bases, and 16 bases had no gene match. Germline V gene lookup returns CDR1 LNHNV and CDR2 YYDKDF (reference sequence). This CDR3 contains 17 residues. CDR3 region: CATSRPSLRAGAHEQYF. CDR3 bases: TGTGCCACCAGCAGGCCCTCGCTCCGGGCGGGAGCCCACGAGCAGTACTTC.

The rearrangement joins TRBV30 to TRBJ1-5, with 7 bases aligning to TRBD1. The CDR3 totals 14 residues. CDR1 and CDR2 from the germline V gene are GTSNPN and SVGIG (reference sequence). Losses at the gene ends were 3 bases for V and 3 bases for J; bases not matched to a gene: 5. The CDR3 loop reads CAWSATGVNQPQHF. Written as DNA, the CDR3 is TGTGCCTGGAGCGCTACAGGGGTCAATCAGCCCCAGCATTTT.

This chain links TRBV28 with TRBJ2-1, with 8 bases fitting TRBD2. The CDR3 runs 15 residues. The ends lost 7 bases at V and 1 base at J; junction bases unmatched: 6. The germline gives CDR1 MDHEN, CDR2 SYDVKM. The CDR3 sequence is CASIPGGASYNEQFF. CDR3 DNA: TGTGCCAGCATCCCCGGGGGGGCTTCCTACAATGAGCAGTTCTTC.

The chain links TRBV3-1 (or the pseudogene TRBV3-2) to TRBJ2-7, with 11 nucleotides matching TRBD2. Germline V CDR1 and CDR2: LGHDT, YNNKEL (reference sequence). The CDR3 sequence is 14 residues long. Germline trimming cut 4 bases from V and 6 bases from J; bases unmatched to any gene: 5. The CDR3 is CASSPVAGGVEQYF. The CDR3 DNA sequence: TGTGCCAGCAGCCCGGTAGCGGGAGGGGTCGAGCAGTACTTC.

This chain links TRBV28 with TRBJ1-5, with 7 bases identical to TRBD1. The CDR3 length is 15 residues. The trim removed 3 bases at V and 2 bases at J, leaving 4 bases unmatched. Germline CDR1 is MDHEN and CDR2 is SYDVKM. The CDR3 DNA reads as TGTGCCAGCAGTTTTCCGGACAGGCGCAATCAGCCCCAGCATTTT. Protein sequence: CASSFPDRRNQPQHF.

The V and J genes are TRBV19 and TRBJ2-1; TRBD2 matches 9 bases. The V gene end was trimmed by 3 bases and the J gene end by 9 bases; junction bases not matched to a gene: 9. The CDR3 has 15 amino acids. Looked up from germline, CDR1 is LNHDA and CDR2 is SQIVND (reference sequence). Here the CDR3 reads CASSIGGGGAVEQFF. CDR3 DNA: TGTGCCAGTAGTATTGGAGGCGGGGGGGCCGTTGAGCAGTTCTTC.

The V gene is TRBV14, the J gene TRBJ2-3; TRBD2 matches at 8 bases. Germline V lookup: CDR1 SGHDN, CDR2 FVKESK. V gave up 2 bases and J gave up 7 bases; unmatched junction bases: 11. This CDR3 has 16 amino acids. CDR3 bases: TGTGCCAGCAGCCAACGGCCCGGGACTAGAGAAAATACGCAGTATTTT. Translating gives CASSQRPGTRENTQYF.

This rearrangement joins TRBV13 to TRBJ2-7; D is perhaps TRBD2 (5 bases). Trimming stripped 5 bases from V and 2 bases from J, with 13 bases between. The germline V gene has CDR1 PRHDT and CDR2 FYEKMQ (reference sequence). This CDR3 region has 14 residues. The CDR3 nucleotides read TGTGCCAGCAGCCCGACTAATCGTCCCTACGAGCAGTACTTC. Protein sequence: CASSPTNRPYEQYF.

This clone was detected only a few times. V gene TRBV7-8 combines with J gene TRBJ2-7, with TRBD2 matching over 8 bases. From germline, CDR1 is SGHVS and CDR2 FQNEAQ. The V segment lost 2 bases and the J segment 2 bases; nucleotides outside the gene matches: 5. This CDR3 is 15 amino acids long. The DNA of the CDR3 is TGTGCCAGCAGCTTACAGCGGGGACTAGCCTACGAGCAGTACTTC. Translating gives CASSLQRGLAYEQYF.

The chain uses TRBV7-2 and TRBJ1-2; D uncertain. The CDR3 loop spans 15 amino acids. Trimming removed 5 bases from V and 5 bases from J, with 18 bases in between. The germline CDR1 and CDR2 sequences are SGHTA and FQGNSA. The CDR3 DNA sequence: TGTGCCAGCAGCACCGAGGGAAGAATTTATTATGGCTACACCTTC. Translated: CASSTEGRIYYGYTF.

V and J are TRBV29-1 and TRBJ1-3; D ambiguous. CDR1 and CDR2 from the germline V gene are SQVTM and ANQGSEA. This CDR3 contains 11 residues. V was cut by 2 bases and J by 7 bases, with 6 bases left in between. In DNA, the CDR3 is TGCAGCGTTGAAAGGGAGAACACCATATATTTT. It yields the protein CSVERENTIYF. Using reference TRBV29-1 and TRBJ1-3 for the parts outside the CDR3, the full variable domain is SAVISQKPSRDICQRGTSLTIQCQVDSQVTMMFWYRQQPGQSLTLIATANQGSEATYESGFVIDKFPISRPNLTFSTLTVSNMSPEDSSIYLCSVERENTIYFGEGSWLTVV.

CDR3 coding DNA: TGTGCCAGCAGCGTCGTAGCGGGAGGGCCGGGAGATACGCAGTATTTT. It yields the protein CASSVVAGGPGDTQYF. This chain joins TRBV7-9 and TRBJ2-3, with 11 bases that match TRBD2. V shed 5 bases, J shed 5 bases, and the junction held 9 bases outside the gene matches. Germline V gives CDR1 SEHNR, CDR2 FQNEAQ (reference sequence). This CDR3 has 16 residues.

CDR3 protein: CASSSPRDREQETQYF. CDR3 nucleotide sequence: TGTGCCAGCAGCTCCCCCCGGGACAGAGAACAAGAGACCCAGTACTTC. The rearrangement joins TRBV7-3 to TRBJ2-5; the match to TRBD1 covers 7 bases. The CDR3 is 16 amino acids. Losses at the gene ends were 4 bases for V and 2 bases for J; bases not matched to a gene: 10. Germline CDR1 is SGHTA and CDR2 is FQGTGA.

This clone was seen only a few times. The chain carries TRBV27 and TRBJ2-7, with D possibly matching TRBD1 (7 bases). V was cut by 8 bases and J by 0 bases, with 17 bases left in between. This CDR3 contains 15 residues. CDR1 and CDR2 (germline): MNHEY, SMNVEV (reference sequence). Here the CDR3 reads CASYRVRGASYEQYF. DNA of the CDR3: TGTGCCAGCTATCGGGTCAGGGGGGCCTCCTACGAGCAGTACTTC.

The V gene is TRBV19, the J gene TRBJ1-4; 7 positions agree with TRBD1. Per germline, CDR1 LNHDA and CDR2 SQIVND (reference sequence). The CDR3 is 15 amino acids. With 6 bases clipped from V and 7 bases from J, the junction kept 11 bases outside the gene matches. DNA of the CDR3: TGTGCCAGTAGACCAGACAGGGTTGTCGGTGAAAAACTGTTTTTT. Translating it yields CASRPDRVVGEKLFF. Full variable domain (outside the CDR3, taken from reference TRBV19 and TRBJ1-4): DGGITQSPKYLFRKEGQNVTLSCEQNLNHDAMYWYRQDPGQGLRLIYYSQIVNDFQKGDIAEGYSVSREKKESFPLTVTSAQKNPTAFYLCASRPDRVVGEKLFFGSGTQLSVL.

V gene TRBV10-3 combines with J gene TRBJ2-2; TRBD2 agrees at 12 bases. This CDR3 is 17 amino acids long. Germline lookup yields CDR1 ENHRY and CDR2 SYGVKD. V was clipped by 6 bases and J by 4 bases; unmatched bases: 9. The DNA for the CDR3 is TGTGCCATCAGGGTGACTAGCGGGGGAAAGGCCACCGGGGAGCTGTTTTTT. Its translation is CAIRVTSGGKATGELFF.